Given below is one T cell receptor beta chain in context. TCRdb's copy holds only in-frame clones and misses some; the assay was immunoSEQ multiplex PCR. The sample lists about 150,000 clones; 88% were seen once. This sample was included in a study of T cell responses to AZD1222 COVID-19 vaccine. The germline gives CDR1 MNHEY, CDR2 SVGEGT. CDR3 size: 15 residues. V gave up 6 bases and J gave up 1 base; unmatched junction bases: 8. The origin of this receptor is an adult in good health. This sample comprised peripheral blood, obtained on day 0 of AZD1222 vaccination. This chain connects TRBV6-2 or TRBV6-3 to TRBJ2-5, with 7 bases fitting TRBD1. The CDR3 nucleotides read TGTGCCAGCAGCCTGACAGGGACCCGCCAAGAGACCCAGTACTTC. This gives the protein CASSLTGTRQETQYF.